Listed below are T cell receptor beta chains from one sample, sequenced in a study of chronic HIV infection and antiretroviral therapy. TCRdb passed the 5' RACE reads through MiXCR, listing each CDR3 protein once. Seen here are some 43,000 distinct CDR3 sequences, about 18% observed once, and the top ten hold 2.5% to 3%. Sequencing input: peripheral blood. These receptor sequences come from an adult who had HIV and had not received antiretroviral therapy, or was an uninfected healthy control (not recorded which). CDR3s leave out the opening cysteine and the closing phenylalanine or tryptophan. D genes are given only for firm matches.

TRBV5-1	TRBD1	TRBJ2-1	ASSPLQGTYNEQF
TRBV5-8	.	TRBJ2-7	ASSLKLRRTPEQY
TRBV6-4	.	TRBJ1-5	ASSAGEGKTQH
TRBV4-1	.	TRBJ1-1	ASSQWERGAEAF
TRBV29-1	.	TRBJ2-1	SVGGGQADEQF
TRBV20-1	.	TRBJ1-1	SARDPSGTNTEAF
TRBV29-1	TRBD1	TRBJ1-5	SVGQVGNQPQH
TRBV7-6	TRBD1	TRBJ2-2	ASSSTGVGELF
TRBV9	TRBD1	TRBJ2-2	ASSQQGAVGELF
TRBV27	.	TRBJ1-2	ASSNHRDLGYT
TRBV6-5	.	TRBJ2-7	AIRRNSYEQY
TRBV2	.	TRBJ2-7	ASMPSLQAYEQY
TRBV28	.	TRBJ1-2	ASTPYRGFYGYT
TRBV18	.	TRBJ2-3	ASSPRRQVSTDTQY